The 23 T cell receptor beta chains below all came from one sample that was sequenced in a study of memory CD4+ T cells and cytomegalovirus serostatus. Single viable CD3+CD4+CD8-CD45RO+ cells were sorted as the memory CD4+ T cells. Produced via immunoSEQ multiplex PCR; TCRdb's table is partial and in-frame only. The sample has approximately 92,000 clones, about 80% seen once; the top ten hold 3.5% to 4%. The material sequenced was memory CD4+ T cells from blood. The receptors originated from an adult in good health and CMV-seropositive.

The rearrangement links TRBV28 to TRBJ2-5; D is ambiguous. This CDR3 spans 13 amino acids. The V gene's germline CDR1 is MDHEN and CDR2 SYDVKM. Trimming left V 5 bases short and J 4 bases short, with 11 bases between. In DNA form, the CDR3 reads TGTGCCAGCAGTCAAGGGTACCGAGAGACCCAGTACTTC. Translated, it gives CASSQGYRETQYF. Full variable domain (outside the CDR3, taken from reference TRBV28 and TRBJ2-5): DVKVTQSSRYLVKRTGEKVFLECVQDMDHENMFWYRQDPGLGLRLIYFSYDVKMKEKGDIPEGYSVSREKKERFSLILESASTNQTSMYLCASSQGYRETQYFGPGTRLLVL.

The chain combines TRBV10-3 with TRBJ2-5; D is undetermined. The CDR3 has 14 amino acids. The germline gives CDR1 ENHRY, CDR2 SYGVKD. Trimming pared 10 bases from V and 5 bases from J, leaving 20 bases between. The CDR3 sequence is CATNPLPTQETQYF. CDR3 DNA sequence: TGTGCCACCAACCCTTTACCGACCCAGGAGACCCAGTACTTC.

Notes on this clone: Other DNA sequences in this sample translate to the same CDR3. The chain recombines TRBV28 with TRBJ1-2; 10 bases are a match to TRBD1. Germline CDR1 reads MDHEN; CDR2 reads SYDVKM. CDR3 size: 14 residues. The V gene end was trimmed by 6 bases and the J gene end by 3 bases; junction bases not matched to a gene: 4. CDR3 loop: CASRETGGDYGYTF. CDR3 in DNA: TGTGCCAGCAGGGAGACAGGGGGCGACTATGGCTACACCTTC.

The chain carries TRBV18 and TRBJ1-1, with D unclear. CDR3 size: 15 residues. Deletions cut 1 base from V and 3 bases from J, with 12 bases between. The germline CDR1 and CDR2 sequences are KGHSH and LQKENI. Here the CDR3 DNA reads TGTGCCAGCTCACCACTCGACGGTCACGACACTGAAGCTTTCTTT. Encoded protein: CASSPLDGHDTEAFF.

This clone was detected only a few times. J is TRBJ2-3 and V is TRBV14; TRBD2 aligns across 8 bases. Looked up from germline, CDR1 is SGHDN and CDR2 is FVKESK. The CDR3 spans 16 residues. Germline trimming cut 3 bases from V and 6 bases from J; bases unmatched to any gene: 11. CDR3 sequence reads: CASSHPASGSWDTQYF. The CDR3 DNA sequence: TGTGCCAGCAGCCACCCCGCCAGCGGGAGTTGGGATACGCAGTATTTT.

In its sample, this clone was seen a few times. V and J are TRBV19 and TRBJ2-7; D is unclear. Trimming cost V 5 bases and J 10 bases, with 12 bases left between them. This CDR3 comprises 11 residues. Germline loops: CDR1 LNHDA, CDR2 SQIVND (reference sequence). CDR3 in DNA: TGTGCCAGTAGTCATCACTCGCGACAGTACTTC. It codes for CASSHHSRQYF.

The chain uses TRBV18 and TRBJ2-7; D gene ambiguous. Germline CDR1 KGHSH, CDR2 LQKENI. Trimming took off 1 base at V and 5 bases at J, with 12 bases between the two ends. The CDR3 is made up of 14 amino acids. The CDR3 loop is CASSPLADQHEQYF. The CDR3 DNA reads TGTGCCAGCTCACCACTGGCAGATCAACACGAGCAGTACTTC.

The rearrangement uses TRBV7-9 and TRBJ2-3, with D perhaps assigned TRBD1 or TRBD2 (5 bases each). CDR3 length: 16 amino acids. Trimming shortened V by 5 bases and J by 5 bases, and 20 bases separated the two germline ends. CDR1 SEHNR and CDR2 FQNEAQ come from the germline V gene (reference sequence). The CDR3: CASSTPRRGLGDTQYF. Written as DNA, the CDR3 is TGTGCCAGCAGCACCCCTCGACGGGGCCTGGGAGATACGCAGTATTTT.

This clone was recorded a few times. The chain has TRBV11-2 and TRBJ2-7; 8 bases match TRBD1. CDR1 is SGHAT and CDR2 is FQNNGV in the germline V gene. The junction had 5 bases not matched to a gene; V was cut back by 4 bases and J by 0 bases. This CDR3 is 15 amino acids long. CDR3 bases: TGTGCCAGCAGCTCAGGACAGGGTCTCTCCTACGAGCAGTACTTC. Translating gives CASSSGQGLSYEQYF.

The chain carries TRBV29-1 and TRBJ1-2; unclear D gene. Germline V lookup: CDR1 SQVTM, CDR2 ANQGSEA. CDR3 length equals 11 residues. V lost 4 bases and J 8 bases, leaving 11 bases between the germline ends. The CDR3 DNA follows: TGCAGCGTTGGGGCCGAGGGCGGCTACACCTTC. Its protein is CSVGAEGGYTF.

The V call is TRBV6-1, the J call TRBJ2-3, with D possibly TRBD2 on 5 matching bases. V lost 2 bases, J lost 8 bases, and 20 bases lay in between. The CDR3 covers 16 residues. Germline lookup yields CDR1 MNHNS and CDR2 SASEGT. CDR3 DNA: TGTGCCAGCAGTGAAAGGGTGGGAGTTAATTTTGGTACGCAGTATTTT. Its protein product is CASSERVGVNFGTQYF.

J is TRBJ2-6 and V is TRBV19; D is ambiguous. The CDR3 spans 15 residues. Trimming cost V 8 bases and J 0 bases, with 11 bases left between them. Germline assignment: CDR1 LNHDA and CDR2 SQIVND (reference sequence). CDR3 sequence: CASQGQSSGANVLTF. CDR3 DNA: TGTGCCAGTCAAGGCCAGAGCTCTGGGGCCAACGTCCTGACTTTC.

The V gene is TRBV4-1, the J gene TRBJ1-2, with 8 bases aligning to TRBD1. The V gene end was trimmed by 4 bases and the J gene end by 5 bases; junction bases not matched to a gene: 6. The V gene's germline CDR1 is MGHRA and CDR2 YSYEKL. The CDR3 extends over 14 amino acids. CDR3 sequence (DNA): TGCGCCAGCAGCCCTGACAGGGGAGGGTATGGCTACACCTTC. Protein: CASSPDRGGYGYTF.

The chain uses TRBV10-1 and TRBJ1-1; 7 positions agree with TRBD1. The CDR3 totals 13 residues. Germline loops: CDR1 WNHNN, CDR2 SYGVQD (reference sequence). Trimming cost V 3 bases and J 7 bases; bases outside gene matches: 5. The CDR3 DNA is TGCGCCAGCAGTGAACAGCAGGGGGGTGAAGCTTTCTTT. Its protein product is CASSEQQGGEAFF.

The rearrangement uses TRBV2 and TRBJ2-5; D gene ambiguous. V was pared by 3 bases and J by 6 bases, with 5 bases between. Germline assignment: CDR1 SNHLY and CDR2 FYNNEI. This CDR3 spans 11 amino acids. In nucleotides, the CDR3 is TGTGCCAGCAGTGATGGACAGACCCAGTACTTC. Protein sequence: CASSDGQTQYF.

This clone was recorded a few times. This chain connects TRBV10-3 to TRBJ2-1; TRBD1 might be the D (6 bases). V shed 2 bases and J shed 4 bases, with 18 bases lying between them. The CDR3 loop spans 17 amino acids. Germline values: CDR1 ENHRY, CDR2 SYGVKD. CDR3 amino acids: CAISERRTGGTYNEQFF. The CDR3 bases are TGTGCCATCAGTGAGAGGAGAACGGGTGGGACATACAATGAGCAGTTCTTC.

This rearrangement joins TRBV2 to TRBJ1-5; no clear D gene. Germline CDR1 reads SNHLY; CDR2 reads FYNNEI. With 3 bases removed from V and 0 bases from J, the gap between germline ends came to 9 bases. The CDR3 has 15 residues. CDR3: CASSDDGFSNQPQHF. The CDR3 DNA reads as TGTGCCAGCAGTGACGATGGGTTTAGCAATCAGCCCCAGCATTTT.

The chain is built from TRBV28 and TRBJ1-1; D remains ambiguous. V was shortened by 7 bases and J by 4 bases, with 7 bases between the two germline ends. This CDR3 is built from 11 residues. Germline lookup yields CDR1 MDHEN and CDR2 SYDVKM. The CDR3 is CASTWGTEAFF. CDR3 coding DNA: TGTGCCAGCACTTGGGGCACTGAAGCTTTCTTT.

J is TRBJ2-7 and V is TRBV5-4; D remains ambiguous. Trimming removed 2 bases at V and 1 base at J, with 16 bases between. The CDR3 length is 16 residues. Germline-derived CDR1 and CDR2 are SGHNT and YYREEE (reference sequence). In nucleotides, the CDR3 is TGTGCCAGCAGCTTCGGCGGCCGACTGGGGTCCTACGAGCAGTACTTC. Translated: CASSFGGRLGSYEQYF.

The DNA for the CDR3 is TGCGCCAGCAGCTTACGGACTGGCCGGTATGGCTACACCTTC. Translated: CASSLRTGRYGYTF. The chain couples TRBV5-1 to TRBJ1-2; no definite D call. V lost 2 bases and J lost 5, with 13 bases in between. Germline loops: CDR1 SGHRS, CDR2 YFSETQ. This CDR3 spans 14 amino acids.

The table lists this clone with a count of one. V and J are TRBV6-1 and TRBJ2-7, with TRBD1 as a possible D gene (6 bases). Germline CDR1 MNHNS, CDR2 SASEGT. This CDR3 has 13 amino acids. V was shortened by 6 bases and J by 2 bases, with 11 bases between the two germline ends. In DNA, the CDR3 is TGTGCCAGCAGCTGGGACAACCCCTACGAGCAGTACTTC. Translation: CASSWDNPYEQYF.

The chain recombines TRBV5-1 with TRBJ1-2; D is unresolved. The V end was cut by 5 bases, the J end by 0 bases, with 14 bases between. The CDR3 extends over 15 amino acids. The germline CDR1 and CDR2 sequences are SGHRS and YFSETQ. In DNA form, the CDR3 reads TGCGCCAGCAGTAAGGACGGTGAAGCTAACTATGGCTACACCTTC. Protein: CASSKDGEANYGYTF.

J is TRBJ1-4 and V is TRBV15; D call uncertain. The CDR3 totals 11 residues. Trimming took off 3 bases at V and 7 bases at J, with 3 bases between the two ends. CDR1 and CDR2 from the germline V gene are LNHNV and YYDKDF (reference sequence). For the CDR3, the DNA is TGTGCCACCAGCAGGGCTGAAAAACTGTTTTTT. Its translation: CATSRAEKLFF.